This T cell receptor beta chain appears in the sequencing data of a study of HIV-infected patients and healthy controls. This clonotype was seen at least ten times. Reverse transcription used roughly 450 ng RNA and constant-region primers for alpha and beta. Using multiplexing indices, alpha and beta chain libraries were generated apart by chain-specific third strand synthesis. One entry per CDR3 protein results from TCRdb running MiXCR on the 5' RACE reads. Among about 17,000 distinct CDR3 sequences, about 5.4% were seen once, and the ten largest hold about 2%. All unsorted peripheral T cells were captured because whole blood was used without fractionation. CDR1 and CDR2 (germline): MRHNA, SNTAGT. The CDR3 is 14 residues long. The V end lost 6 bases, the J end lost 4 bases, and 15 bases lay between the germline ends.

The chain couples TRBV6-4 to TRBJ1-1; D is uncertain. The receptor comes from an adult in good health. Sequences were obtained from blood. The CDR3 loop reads CASSAVNGLTEAFF. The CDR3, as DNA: TGTGCCAGCAGCGCCGTGAACGGACTCACTGAAGCTTTCTTT.